These 3 T cell receptor beta chains came from one sample sequenced in a study of regulatory T cells in long-lasting Graves disease. Time point reported: newly diagnosed GD, antithyroid drugs for less than 3 months. RNA from PBMCs was the source of the TCR library. The TCR beta library used iRepertoire HTBI primers with Arm-PCR amplification of CDR3. One entry per CDR3 protein, called by TCRdb with MiXCR from the multiplex PCR reads. There are more than 300,000 distinct CDR3 sequences in the sample; 10% to 15% occur only once, and over 15% lies in the top ten. These data also formed part of another study, on T cells in Graves' hyperthyroidism and ophthalmopathy.

The sample consisted of peripheral blood mononuclear cells (PBMCs), taken at new diagnosis, from a patient treated with antithyroid drugs. These receptor sequences come from a woman aged 18 to 35 with Graves disease.

This clonotype was recorded at least ten times. CDR3 residues: CSVGGKRYNEQFF. The CDR3 nucleotides read TGCAGCGTTGGCGGGAAACGGTACAATGAGCAGTTCTTC. This chain uses TRBV29-1 with TRBJ2-1; TRBD2 might be the D (6 bases). The germline gives CDR1 SQVTM, CDR2 ANQGSEA. The germline V and J ends were trimmed by 4 bases and 4 bases, with 11 bases remaining between them. The CDR3 runs 13 residues.

This clonotype was observed many times. This chain connects TRBV29-1 to TRBJ2-1, with a tentative D call TRBD1 (6 bases). The V and J ends lost 7 bases and 0 bases respectively, with 13 bases between them. The CDR3 spans 14 residues. Germline V gives CDR1 SQVTM, CDR2 ANQGSEA. CDR3 protein: CSASRGTSYNEQFF. The DNA for the CDR3 is TGCAGCGCCTCGAGGGGGACCTCCTACAATGAGCAGTTCTTC.

This clonotype was counted many times. The chain uses TRBV12-3 or TRBV12-4 and TRBJ2-7, with D uncertain. Trimming removed 2 bases at V and 3 bases at J, with 14 bases between. This CDR3 has 15 residues. CDR3 sequence reads: CASSLIGRRNYEQYF. CDR3 in DNA: TGTGCCAGCAGTTTAATCGGACGGAGAAACTACGAGCAGTACTTC.